The present TCR beta chain was sequenced within a study of B cell selection in AIRE deficiency. The regulatory T cell sort gate was CD4+CD25hiCD127low/negative. Control samples were from healthy, unrelated donors. Germline V gene data show CDR1 as SGHVS and CDR2 as FQNEAQ. This CDR3 spans 14 amino acids. V lost 5 bases and J 4 bases, leaving 14 bases between the germline ends. Clones were sequenced by immunoSEQ multiplex PCR, and TCRdb holds only the in-frame ones, with some missing. Here the sample spans 20,000 or so clones, 80% to 95% being singletons. About this clone: As yet, its antigen is unknown.

Study observations and caveats: Shared Treg sequences were biased toward short CDR3s with few non-templated nucleotide insertions. TCRbeta-only data showed 30% to 40% of shared healthy Treg sequences in healthy Tconv. Patient Tconv cells held approximately 30% of Treg sequences shared by healthy donors.

The source of this sequence is a human donor in good health. What was sequenced was CD4+CD25+ Tregs sorted from PBMCs. The gene calls are TRBV7-8 and TRBJ2-5, with D perhaps TRBD2 (5 bases). The CDR3 nucleotides read TGTGCCAGCAGCGCTTTAGCGCGGCCAGAGACCCAGTACTTC. Its protein product is CASSALARPETQYF.